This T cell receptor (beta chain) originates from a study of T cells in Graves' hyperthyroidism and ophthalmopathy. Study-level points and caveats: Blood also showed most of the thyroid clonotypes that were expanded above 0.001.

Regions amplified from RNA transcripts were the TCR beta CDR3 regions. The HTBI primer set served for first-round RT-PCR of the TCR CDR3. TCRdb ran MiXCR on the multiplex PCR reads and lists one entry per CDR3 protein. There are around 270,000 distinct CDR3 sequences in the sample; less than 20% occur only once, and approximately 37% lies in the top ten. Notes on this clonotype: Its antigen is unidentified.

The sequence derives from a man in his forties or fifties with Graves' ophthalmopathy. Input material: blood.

For the CDR3, the DNA is TGTGCCAGCAGCCACCCCCAGGGGGCTAACACCGGGGAGCTGTTTTTT. Protein: CASSHPQGANTGELFF. This chain uses TRBV6-2 or TRBV6-3 with TRBJ2-2; 8 bases agree with TRBD1. Looked up from germline, CDR1 is MNHEY and CDR2 is SVGEGT. Unmatched junction bases numbered 8, after V lost 6 bases and J lost 2 bases. The CDR3 totals 16 residues.